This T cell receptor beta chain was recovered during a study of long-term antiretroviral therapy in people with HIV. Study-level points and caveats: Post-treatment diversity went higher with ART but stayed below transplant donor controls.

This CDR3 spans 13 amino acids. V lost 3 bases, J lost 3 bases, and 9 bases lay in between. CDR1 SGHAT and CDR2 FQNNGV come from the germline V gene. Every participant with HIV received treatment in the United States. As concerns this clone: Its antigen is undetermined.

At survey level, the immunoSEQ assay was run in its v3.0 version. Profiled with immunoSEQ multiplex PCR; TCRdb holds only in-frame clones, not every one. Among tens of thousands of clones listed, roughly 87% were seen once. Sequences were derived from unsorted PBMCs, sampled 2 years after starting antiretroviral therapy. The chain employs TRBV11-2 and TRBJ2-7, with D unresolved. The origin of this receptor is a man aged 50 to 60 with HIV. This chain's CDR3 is CASSFGQIYEQYF. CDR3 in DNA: TGTGCCAGCAGCTTTGGGCAGATCTACGAGCAGTACTTC.